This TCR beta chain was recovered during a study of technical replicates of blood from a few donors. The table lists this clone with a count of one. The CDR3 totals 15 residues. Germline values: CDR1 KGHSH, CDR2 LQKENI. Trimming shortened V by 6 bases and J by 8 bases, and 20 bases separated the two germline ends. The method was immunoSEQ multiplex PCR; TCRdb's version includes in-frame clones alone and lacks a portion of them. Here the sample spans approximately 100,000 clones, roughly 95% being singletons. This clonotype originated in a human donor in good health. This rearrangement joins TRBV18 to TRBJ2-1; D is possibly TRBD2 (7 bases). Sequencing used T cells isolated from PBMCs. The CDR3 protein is CASSPAGARWDEQFF. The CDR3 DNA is TGTGCCAGCTCCCCCGCGGGGGCCAGATGGGATGAGCAGTTCTTC.